Listed below are T cell receptor beta chains from one sample, sequenced in a study of T-cell reconstitution after alpha-beta-depleted transplantation in children. TCRdb processed the PCR reads anew with MiXCR; each CDR3 protein has one entry. The sample carries about 72,000 distinct CDR3 sequences, more than 5.5% recorded once. The starting material was PBMCs from the stem cell graft donor, obtained from the stem cell graft. The receptor source for this set is a human donor who donated a stem cell graft to a child with acute lymphoblastic leukemia. Both conserved end residues are part of each CDR3. The order of the fields is V gene, J gene, clone size, D gene, CDR3 DNA, CDR3 protein. D genes are given only for firm matches. Only part of the rows carry a size: once, few, many, or a class if the clone is expanded.

>TRBV12-3/TRBV12-4|TRBJ2-2|many|-
TGTGCCAGCAGTTGGGGGGCCGGGGAGCTGTTTTTT
CASSWGAGELFF
>TRBV18|TRBJ1-5|many|-
TGTGCCAGCTCAGAGGACAGCCCGAATCAGCCCCAGCATTTT
CASSEDSPNQPQHF
>TRBV12-3/TRBV12-4|TRBJ1-3|many|TRBD1
TGTGCCAGCAGCCGCGGGACAGTGAGCTCTGGAAACACCATATATTTT
CASSRGTVSSGNTIYF
>TRBV18|TRBJ2-5|many|TRBD2
TGTGCCAGCTCACCAGAGGTAGCGGGGGGGCCTGAAGAGACCCAGTACTTC
CASSPEVAGGPEETQYF
>TRBV7-9|TRBJ2-7|many|TRBD1
TGTGCCAGCAGCTCGGGACAGGGCAGGTACGAGCAGTACTTC
CASSSGQGRYEQYF
>TRBV7-3|TRBJ2-3|many|TRBD2
TGTGCCAGCAGGGTGGCGGGAGGCACAGATACGCAGTATTTT
CASRVAGGTDTQYF
>TRBV29-1|TRBJ1-2|many|TRBD1
TGCAGCGTTCCAGACAGGGGCGATGGCTACACCTTC
CSVPDRGDGYTF
>TRBV19|TRBJ2-2|-|TRBD2
TGTGCCAGTAGTCACGCCCATGCTCGGAGTAGCGGGCCCGGGGAGCTGTTTTTT
CASSHAHARSSGPGELFF
>TRBV7-3|TRBJ2-1|many|-
TGTGCCAGCAGCAAGGGGGGGCGGAATTCCAATGAGCAGTTCTTC
CASSKGGRNSNEQFF
>TRBV6-5|TRBJ2-2|many|-
TGTGCCAGCAAAAATAGGACTGGCAACACCGGGGAGCTGTTTTTT
CASKNRTGNTGELFF
>TRBV6-5|TRBJ1-6|many|-
TGTGCCAGCAGTAAAGGGGATTGGACCCTCCACTTT
CASSKGDWTLHF
>TRBV7-2|TRBJ2-5|-|-
TGTGCCAGCAGCTTAGGTCAGGGAGAGACCCAGTACTTC
CASSLGQGETQYF
>TRBV7-9|TRBJ2-7|many|-
TGTGCCAGCAGCTTAGCCATCTCCTACGAGCAGTACTTC
CASSLAISYEQYF
>TRBV28|TRBJ2-1|-|TRBD2
TGTGCCAGCAACCCAGCGGGAGGGCGAAATGAGCAGTTCTTC
CASNPAGGRNEQFF
>TRBV6-5|TRBJ2-7|many|TRBD1
TGTGCCAGCAGTCCCCCGGGACAGGTTTACGAGCAGTACTTC
CASSPPGQVYEQYF
>TRBV9|TRBJ1-2|many|-
TGTGCCAGCAGCGTCTCACCAGATTTCGACAGCGCATTCTATGGCTACACCTTC
CASSVSPDFDSAFYGYTF
>TRBV12-3/TRBV12-4|TRBJ2-2|many|TRBD1
TGTGCCAGCACTATCTCCCCCGGCGGACAGGGCCCTTTCACCGGGGAGCTGTTTTTT
CASTISPGGQGPFTGELFF
>TRBV20-1|TRBJ2-5|many|-
TGCAGTGCTAGCGGGGGTCAGGGAGAGACCCAGTACTTC
CSASGGQGETQYF
>TRBV10-2|TRBJ1-1|few|-
TGCTCCAGCAGTGAGTCAGAGGTCGCTGAAGCTTTCTTT
CSSSESEVAEAFF
>TRBV5-1|TRBJ1-6|many|TRBD1
TGCGCCAGCGCCCGGGACAGCGACCAGAATCTCCACTTT
CASARDSDQNLHF
>TRBV2|TRBJ2-4|many|TRBD2
TGTGCCAGCAGCCCCCGGGGGGACATTCAGTACTTC
CASSPRGDIQYF
>TRBV18|TRBJ1-2|few|-
TGTGCCAGCTCACCACGGGCAGATGGCTATGGCTACACCTTC
CASSPRADGYGYTF
>TRBV5-1|TRBJ2-3|many|-
TGCGCCAGCAGCCTCCGAGGGGATACGCAGTATTTT
CASSLRGDTQYF
>TRBV28|TRBJ1-1|-|TRBD1
TGTGCCAGCAGTTCCCGGGACAGGGGGCTCACTGAAGCTTTCTTT
CASSSRDRGLTEAFF
>TRBV9|TRBJ2-7|many|-
TGTGCCAGCAGCGGCGAAAATCGGGACGAGCAGTACTTC
CASSGENRDEQYF
>TRBV5-1|TRBJ2-7|many|TRBD1
TGCGCCAGCAGCTTAACAGGGGTCTACGAGCAGTACTTC
CASSLTGVYEQYF